Listed below are T cell receptor beta chains from one sample, sequenced in a study of Tregs in tolerant kidney transplant recipients. TCRdb's table, derived via immunoSEQ multiplex PCR, lists solely in-frame clones and lacks some. The table records under 300,000 clones, 80% to 85% of them present only once. The sequenced material came from CD4+ T cells from blood. The receptors come from a human donor in good health. Each CDR3 is given with its conserved first and last residue. Each record gives: V gene, CDR3 protein.

>TRBV7-2
CASSLAGGTDNTEAFF
>TRBV6-5
CASLADRATNYGYTF
>TRBV6-5
CASSFRDRGEKLFF
>TRBV6-5
CASSYGRQGTQQFF
>TRBV7-2
CASSKPQGAYGYTF
>TRBV19
CASTQLAGRNTGELFF
>TRBV6-5
CASSDPAAGDTQYF
>TRBV5-1
CASYNIPRDTQYF
>TRBV5-4
CASSLEGWGGVPDTQYF
>TRBV11-2
CASSLDRFGTPRTGELFF
>TRBV9
CASSVATPGGSGYTF
>TRBV30
CAWSVYRSRAGTDTQYF
>TRBV6-5
CASSSWTGGYGYTF
>TRBV4-1
CASSRGEPGLAGVRVKNIQYF
>TRBV7-6
CASSPSRGIAYGYTF
>TRBV5-1
CASSLGSSGREKLFF
>TRBV4-2
CASSQGAAVAGETQYF
>TRBV9
CASSVGDAYNEQFF
>TRBV2
CASSEDRAWETQYF
>TRBV6-1
CASRLTYGYTF
>TRBV6-5
CASSQNYQGPQHF
>TRBV18
CASSRQAGASTDTQYF
>TRBV5-6
CASSRTGFGNYEQYF
>TRBV2
CASSERGLSEAFF
>TRBV2
CASSENPAGGNTGELFF
>TRBV7-8
CASSLGTGNSEQYF
>TRBV5-4
CASSPSFGPGELFF
>TRBV6-5
CASSRNLQETQYF
>TRBV19
CASSPQGLTEAFF
>TRBV5-1
CASSPGTGPYNEQFF
>TRBV5-1
CASSPPTGVNTGEPFF
>TRBV7-2
CASSQLGDTQYF
>TRBV5-1
CASSLGGNYQETQYF
>TRBV2
CASSVRVKAFF
>TRBV29-1
CSGRTPPTYEQYF
>TRBV11-2
CASSPLSDRTNQPQHF
>TRBV7-3
CASSFTPGAGDTQYF
>TRBV10-2
CASSERAGYGYTF
>TRBV5-3
CARPSGGTDTQYF
>TRBV19
CASRSGGGSYEQYF
>TRBV2
CASRDRVEKLFF
>TRBV7-2
CASTGGLNSYEQYF
>TRBV30
CAWRGAGMNTEAFF
>TRBV7-9
CASSSPGDFTEAFF
>TRBV5-1
CASSLAGGLAVYNEQFF
>TRBV4-1
CASSQTSGGSRSYNEQFF
>TRBV6-1
CASSRRLAGGNEQFF
>TRBV18
CASSSQTGLGGANVLTF
>TRBV7-9
CASSPPGQGAVEAFF
>TRBV7-2
CASSRRESSYEQYF